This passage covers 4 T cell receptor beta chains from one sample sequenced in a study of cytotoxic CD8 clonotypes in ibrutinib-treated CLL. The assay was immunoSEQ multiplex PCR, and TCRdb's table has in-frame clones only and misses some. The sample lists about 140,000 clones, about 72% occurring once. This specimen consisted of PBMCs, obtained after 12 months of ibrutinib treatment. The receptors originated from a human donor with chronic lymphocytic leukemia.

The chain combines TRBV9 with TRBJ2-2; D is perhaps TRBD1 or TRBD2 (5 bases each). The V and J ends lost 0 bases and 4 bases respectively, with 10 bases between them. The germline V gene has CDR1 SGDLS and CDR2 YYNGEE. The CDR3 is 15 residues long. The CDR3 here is CASSVAGQSTGELFF. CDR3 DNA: TGTGCCAGCAGCGTAGCGGGGCAGTCCACCGGGGAGCTGTTTTTT.

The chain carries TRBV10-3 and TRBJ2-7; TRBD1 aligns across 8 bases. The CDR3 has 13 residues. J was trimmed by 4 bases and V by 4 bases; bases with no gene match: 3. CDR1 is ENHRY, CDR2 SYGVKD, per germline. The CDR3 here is CAISVGQAYEQYF. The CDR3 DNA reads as TGTGCCATCAGTGTGGGACAGGCGTACGAGCAGTACTTC.

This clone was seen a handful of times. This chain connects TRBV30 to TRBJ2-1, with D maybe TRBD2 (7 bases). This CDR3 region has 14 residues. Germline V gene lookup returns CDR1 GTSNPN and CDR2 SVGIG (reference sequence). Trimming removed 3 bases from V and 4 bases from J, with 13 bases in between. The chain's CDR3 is CAWSWRGGYNEQFF. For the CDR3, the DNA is TGTGCCTGGAGCTGGAGGGGGGGGTACAATGAGCAGTTCTTC.

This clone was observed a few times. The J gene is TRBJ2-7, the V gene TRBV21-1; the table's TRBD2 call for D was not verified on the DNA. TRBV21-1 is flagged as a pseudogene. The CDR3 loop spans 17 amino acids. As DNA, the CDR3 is TGTGCCAGGCCTGCCCCAGCGGGCGGCAAAAACTCCTACGAGCAGTACTTC. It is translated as CARPAPAGGKNSYEQYF.